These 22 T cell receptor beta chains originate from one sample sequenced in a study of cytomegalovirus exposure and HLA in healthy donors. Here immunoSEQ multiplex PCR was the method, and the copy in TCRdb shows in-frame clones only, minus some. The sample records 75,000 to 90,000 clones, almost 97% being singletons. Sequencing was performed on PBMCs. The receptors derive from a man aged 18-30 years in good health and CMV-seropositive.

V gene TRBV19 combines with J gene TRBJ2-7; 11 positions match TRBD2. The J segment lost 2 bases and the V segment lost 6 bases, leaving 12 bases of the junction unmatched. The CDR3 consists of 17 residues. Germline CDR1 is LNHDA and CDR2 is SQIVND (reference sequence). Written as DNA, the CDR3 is TGTGCCAGTAGCTTATTGTCGACTAGCGGGACCCCCTACGAGCAGTACTTC. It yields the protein CASSLLSTSGTPYEQYF. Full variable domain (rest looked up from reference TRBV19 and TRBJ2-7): DGGITQSPKYLFRKEGQNVTLSCEQNLNHDAMYWYRQDPGQGLRLIYYSQIVNDFQKGDIAEGYSVSREKKESFPLTVTSAQKNPTAFYLCASSLLSTSGTPYEQYFGPGTRLTVT.

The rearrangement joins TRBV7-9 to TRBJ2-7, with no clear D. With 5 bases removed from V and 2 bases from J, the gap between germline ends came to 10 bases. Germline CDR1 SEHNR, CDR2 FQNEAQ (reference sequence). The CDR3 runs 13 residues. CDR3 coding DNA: TGTGCCAGCAGCAGCACGGGTCCCTACGAGCAGTACTTC. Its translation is CASSSTGPYEQYF.

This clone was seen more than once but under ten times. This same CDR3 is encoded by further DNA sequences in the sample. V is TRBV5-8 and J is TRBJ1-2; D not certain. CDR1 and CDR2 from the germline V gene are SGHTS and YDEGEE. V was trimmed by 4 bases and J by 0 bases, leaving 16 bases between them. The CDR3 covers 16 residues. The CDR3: CASSLTDAGTNYGYTF. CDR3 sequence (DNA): TGTGCCAGCAGCCTAACGGACGCCGGGACTAACTATGGCTACACCTTC.

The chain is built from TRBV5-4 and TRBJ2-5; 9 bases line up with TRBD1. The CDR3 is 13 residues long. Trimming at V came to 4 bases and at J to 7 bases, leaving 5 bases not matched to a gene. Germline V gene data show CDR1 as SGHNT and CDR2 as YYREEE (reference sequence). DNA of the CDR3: TGTGCCAGCAGCCTTGACAGGGGGGGGACCCAGTACTTC. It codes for CASSLDRGGTQYF. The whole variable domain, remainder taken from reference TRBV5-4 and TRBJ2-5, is ETGVTQSPTHLIKTRGQQVTLRCSSQSGHNTVSWYQQALGQGPQFIFQYYREEENGRGNFPPRFSGLQFPNYSSELNVNALELDDSALYLCASSLDRGGTQYFGPGTRLLVL.

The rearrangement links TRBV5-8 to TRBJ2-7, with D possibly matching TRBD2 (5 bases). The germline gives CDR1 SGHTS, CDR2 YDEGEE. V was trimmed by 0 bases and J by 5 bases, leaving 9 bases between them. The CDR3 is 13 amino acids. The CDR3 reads CASSLGGFNEQYF. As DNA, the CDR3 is TGTGCCAGCAGCTTGGGAGGGTTTAACGAGCAGTACTTC.

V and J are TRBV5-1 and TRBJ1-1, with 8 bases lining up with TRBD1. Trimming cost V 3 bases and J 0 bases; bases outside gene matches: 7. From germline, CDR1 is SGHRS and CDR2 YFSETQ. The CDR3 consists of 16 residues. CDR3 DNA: TGCGCCAGCAGCTCAGGGCAGGGGGCTATGAACACTGAAGCTTTCTTT. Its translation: CASSSGQGAMNTEAFF. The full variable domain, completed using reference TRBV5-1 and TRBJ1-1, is KAGVTQTPRYLIKTRGQQVTLSCSPISGHRSVSWYQQTPGQGLQFLFEYFSETQRNKGNFPGRFSGRQFSNSRSEMNVSTLELGDSALYLCASSSGQGAMNTEAFFGQGTRLTVV.

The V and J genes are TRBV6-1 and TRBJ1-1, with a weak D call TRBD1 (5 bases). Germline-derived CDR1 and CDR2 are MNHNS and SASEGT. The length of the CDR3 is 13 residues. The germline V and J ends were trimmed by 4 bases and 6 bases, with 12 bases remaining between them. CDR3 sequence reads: CASSVPGGPEAFF. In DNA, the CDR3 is TGTGCCAGCAGTGTCCCCGGGGGTCCTGAAGCTTTCTTT.

The CDR3 is CASSFTGFGTYEQYF. The DNA of the CDR3 is TGTGCCAGCAGTTTCACAGGATTTGGCACCTACGAGCAGTACTTC. This sequence joins TRBV28 and TRBJ2-7; weak D call: TRBD1 (5 bases). CDR3 length equals 15 residues. Trimming left V 3 bases short and J 2 bases short, with 14 bases between. From germline, CDR1 is MDHEN and CDR2 SYDVKM.

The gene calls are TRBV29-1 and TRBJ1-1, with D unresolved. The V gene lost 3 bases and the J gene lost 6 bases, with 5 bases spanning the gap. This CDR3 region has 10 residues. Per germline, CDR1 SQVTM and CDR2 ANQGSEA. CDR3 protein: CSVESPEAFF. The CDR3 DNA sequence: TGCAGCGTTGAGTCTCCTGAAGCTTTCTTT.

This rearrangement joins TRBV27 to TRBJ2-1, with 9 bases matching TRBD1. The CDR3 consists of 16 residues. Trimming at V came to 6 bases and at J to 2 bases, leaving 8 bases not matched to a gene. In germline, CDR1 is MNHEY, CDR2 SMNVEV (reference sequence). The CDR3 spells CASRSGTGLTYNEQFF. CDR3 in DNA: TGTGCCAGCAGATCCGGGACAGGGTTAACCTACAATGAGCAGTTCTTC.

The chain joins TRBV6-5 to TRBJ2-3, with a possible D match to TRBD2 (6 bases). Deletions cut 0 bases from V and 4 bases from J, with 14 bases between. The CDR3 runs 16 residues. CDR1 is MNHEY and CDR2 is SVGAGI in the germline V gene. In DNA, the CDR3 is TGTGCCAGCAGTTACTCGGGGGGAGGCAGCCCAGATACGCAGTATTTT. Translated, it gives CASSYSGGGSPDTQYF.

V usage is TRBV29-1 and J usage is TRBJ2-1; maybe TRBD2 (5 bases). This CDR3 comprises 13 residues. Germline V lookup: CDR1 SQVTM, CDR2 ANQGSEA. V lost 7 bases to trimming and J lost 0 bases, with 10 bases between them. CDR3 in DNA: TGCAGCGGCGGGCCGAGCTCCTACAATGAGCAGTTCTTC. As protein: CSGGPSSYNEQFF.

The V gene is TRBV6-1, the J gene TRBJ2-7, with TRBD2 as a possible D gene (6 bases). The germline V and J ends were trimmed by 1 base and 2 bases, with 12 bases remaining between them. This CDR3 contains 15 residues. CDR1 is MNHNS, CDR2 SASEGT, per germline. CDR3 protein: CASSEVGGIAYEQYF. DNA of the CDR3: TGTGCCAGCAGTGAAGTGGGCGGGATTGCCTACGAGCAGTACTTC.

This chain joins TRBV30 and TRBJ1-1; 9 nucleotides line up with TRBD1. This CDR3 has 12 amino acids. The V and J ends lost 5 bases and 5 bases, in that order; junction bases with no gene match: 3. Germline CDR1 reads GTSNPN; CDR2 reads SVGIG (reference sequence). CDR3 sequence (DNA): TGTGCCTGGTCGACAGGGGGAACTGAAGCTTTCTTT. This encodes CAWSTGGTEAFF. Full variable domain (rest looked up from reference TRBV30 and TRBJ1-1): SQTIHQWPATLVQPVGSPLSLECTVEGTSNPNLYWYRQAAGRGLQLLFYSVGIGQISSEVPQNLSASRPQDRQFILSSKKLLLSDSGFYLCAWSTGGTEAFFGQGTRLTVV.

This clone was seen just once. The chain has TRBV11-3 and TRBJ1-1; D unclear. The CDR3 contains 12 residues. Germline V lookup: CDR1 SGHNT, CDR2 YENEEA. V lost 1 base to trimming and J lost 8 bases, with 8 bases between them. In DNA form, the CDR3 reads TGTGCCAGCAGCTTAGGGGGAGGAGAAGCTTTCTTT. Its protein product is CASSLGGGEAFF.

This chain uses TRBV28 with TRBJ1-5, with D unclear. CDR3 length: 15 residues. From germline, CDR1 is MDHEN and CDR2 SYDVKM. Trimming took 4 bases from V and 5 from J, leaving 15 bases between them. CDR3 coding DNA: TGTGCCAGCAGTTCTTGGCTGGGAGAACATCAGCCCCAGCATTTT. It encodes CASSSWLGEHQPQHF.

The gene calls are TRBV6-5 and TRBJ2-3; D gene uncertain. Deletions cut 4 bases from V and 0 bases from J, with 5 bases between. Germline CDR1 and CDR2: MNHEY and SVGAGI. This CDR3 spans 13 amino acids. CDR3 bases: TGTGCCAGCAGTTTGAGTAGCACAGATACGCAGTATTTT. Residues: CASSLSSTDTQYF.

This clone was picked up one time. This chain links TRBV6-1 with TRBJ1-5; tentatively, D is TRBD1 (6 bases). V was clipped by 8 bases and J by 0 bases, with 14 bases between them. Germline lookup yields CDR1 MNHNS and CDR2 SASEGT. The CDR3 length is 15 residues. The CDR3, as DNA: TGTGCCAGCTTAGGCAGGGGATATAGCAATCAGCCCCAGCATTTT. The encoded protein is CASLGRGYSNQPQHF.

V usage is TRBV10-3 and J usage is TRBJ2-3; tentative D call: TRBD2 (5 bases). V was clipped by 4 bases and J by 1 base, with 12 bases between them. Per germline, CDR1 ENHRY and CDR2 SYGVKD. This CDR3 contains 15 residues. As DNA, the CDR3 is TGTGCCATCAGTGGGGGAGACGGACGCACAGATACGCAGTATTTT. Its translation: CAISGGDGRTDTQYF.

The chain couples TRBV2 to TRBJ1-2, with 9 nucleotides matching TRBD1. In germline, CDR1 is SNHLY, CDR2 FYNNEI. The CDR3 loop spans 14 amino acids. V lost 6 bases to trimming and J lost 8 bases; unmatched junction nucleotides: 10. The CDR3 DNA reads TGTGCCAGCAGGGACGGGACAGGGCTGCAAGGCTACACCTTC. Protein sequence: CASRDGTGLQGYTF.

CDR3 sequence (DNA): TGTGCCAGCAGCTCGGGGAAGGGTGGCACTGAAGCTTTCTTT. Its protein product is CASSSGKGGTEAFF. The chain is built from TRBV2 and TRBJ1-1; no definite D call. Trimming shortened V by 6 bases and J by 4 bases, and 15 bases separated the two germline ends. The CDR3 spans 14 residues. Germline CDR1 SNHLY, CDR2 FYNNEI.

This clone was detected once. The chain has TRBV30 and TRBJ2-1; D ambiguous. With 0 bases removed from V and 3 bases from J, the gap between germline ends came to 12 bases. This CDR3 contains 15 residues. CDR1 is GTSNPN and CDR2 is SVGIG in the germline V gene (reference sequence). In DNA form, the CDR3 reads TGTGCCTGGAGTGTACGATCGCGTCGCTACAATGAGCAGTTCTTC. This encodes CAWSVRSRRYNEQFF.